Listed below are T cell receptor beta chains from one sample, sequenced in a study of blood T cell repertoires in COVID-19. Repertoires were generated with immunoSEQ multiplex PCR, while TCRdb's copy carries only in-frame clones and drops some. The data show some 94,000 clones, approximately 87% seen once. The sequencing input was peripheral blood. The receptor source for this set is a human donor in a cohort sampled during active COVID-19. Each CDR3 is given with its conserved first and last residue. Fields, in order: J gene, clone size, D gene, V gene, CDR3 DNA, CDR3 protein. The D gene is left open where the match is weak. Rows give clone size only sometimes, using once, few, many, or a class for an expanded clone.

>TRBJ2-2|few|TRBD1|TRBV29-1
TGCAGCGTTACGAAGGGGGCCACGAACACCGGGGAGCTGTTTTTT
CSVTKGATNTGELFF
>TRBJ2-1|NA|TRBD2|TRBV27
TGTGCCAGCAGGAGGTTAGCGGGAGGGCACAATGAGCAGTTCTTC
CASRRLAGGHNEQFF
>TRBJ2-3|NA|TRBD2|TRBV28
TGTGCCAGCAGTTTCGGGATAATTACTAGCGGGAGCACAGATACGCAGTATTTT
CASSFGIITSGSTDTQYF
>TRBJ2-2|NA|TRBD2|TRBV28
TGTGCCAGCAATTCAGGGAGGGGACTAGCGGGAACCGGGGAGCTGTTTTTT
CASNSGRGLAGTGELFF
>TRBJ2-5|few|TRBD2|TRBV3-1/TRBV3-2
TGTGCCAGCAGCCCTTGGACTAGCGGGAGTGGGGAGACCCAGTACTTC
CASSPWTSGSGETQYF
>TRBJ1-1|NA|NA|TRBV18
TGTGCCAGCTCGTCGGTTAACACTGAAGCTTTCTTT
CASSSVNTEAFF
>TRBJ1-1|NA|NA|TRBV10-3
TGTGCCATCAGTCCCCCAGAGGGCAGCACTGAAGCTTTCTTT
CAISPPEGSTEAFF
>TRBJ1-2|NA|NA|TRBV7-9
TGTGCCAGCAGCGTTAGACAGAATGGCTACACCTTC
CASSVRQNGYTF
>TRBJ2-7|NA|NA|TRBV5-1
TGCGCCAGCAGCTTGGTCAGGGGATACGAGCAGTACTTC
CASSLVRGYEQYF
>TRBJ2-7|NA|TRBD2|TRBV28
TGTGCCAGCAGCAGGGTTGGCGGGACTAGGGGGTACGAGCAGTACTTC
CASSRVGGTRGYEQYF
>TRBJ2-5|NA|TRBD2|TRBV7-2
TGTGCCAGCACCTCACAGGTAGCGGGAGGAGAGACCCAGTACTTC
CASTSQVAGGETQYF
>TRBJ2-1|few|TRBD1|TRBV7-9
TGTGCCAGCAGCCCAGGGGTAGGGACAGGCTCCTACAATGAGCAGTTCTTC
CASSPGVGTGSYNEQFF
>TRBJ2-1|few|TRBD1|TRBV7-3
TGTGCCAGCAGCCAATTGACAGGGGGTATCCATGAGCAGTTCTTC
CASSQLTGGIHEQFF
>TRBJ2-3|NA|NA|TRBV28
TGTGCCAACAGCTCCAGCGGAGGCACAGATACGCAGTATTTT
CANSSSGGTDTQYF
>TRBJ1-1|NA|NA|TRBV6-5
TGTGCCAGCAGAGTCGACAGGAGGCCTCGCACTGAAGCTTTCTTT
CASRVDRRPRTEAFF
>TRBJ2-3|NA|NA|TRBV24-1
TGTGCCACCAGTGATGGGCCAGATACGCAGTATTTT
CATSDGPDTQYF
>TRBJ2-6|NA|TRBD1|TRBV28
TGTGCCAGCAGCGGGGGAGGGACAGGGACTCCCGGGGCCAACGTCCTGACTTTC
CASSGGGTGTPGANVLTF
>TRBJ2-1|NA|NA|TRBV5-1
TGCGCCAGCAGCTTGGGCAGGGATAGGGGCGAGCAGTTCTTC
CASSLGRDRGEQFF
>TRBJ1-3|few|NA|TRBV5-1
TGCGCCAGCAGCCTTGACAGGCCCGGGAGAAACACCATATATTTT
CASSLDRPGRNTIYF
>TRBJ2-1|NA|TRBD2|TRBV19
TGTGCCAGTAGTATAGATGGGGGAGGAGCGGGAGGGGTTAATGAGCAGTTCTTC
CASSIDGGGAGGVNEQFF
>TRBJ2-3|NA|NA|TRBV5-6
TGTGCCAGCAGCCCCATGACTATGTCAGATACGCAGTATTTT
CASSPMTMSDTQYF
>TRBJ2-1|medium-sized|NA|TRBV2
TGTGCCAGCAGTGACCCCGGACAGATGGACAATGAGCAGTTCTTC
CASSDPGQMDNEQFF
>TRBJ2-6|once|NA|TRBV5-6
TGTGCCAGCAGCTTGGCCGGGGGTTCTGGGGCCAACGTCCTGACTTTC
CASSLAGGSGANVLTF
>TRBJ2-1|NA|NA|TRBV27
TGTGCCAGCGGAGGCCCTCTGAGCTCCTACAATGAGCAGTTCTTC
CASGGPLSSYNEQFF
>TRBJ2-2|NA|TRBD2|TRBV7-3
TGTGCCAGCAGCTTACTAGCGGGCTCGAACACCGGGGAGCTGTTTTTT
CASSLLAGSNTGELFF
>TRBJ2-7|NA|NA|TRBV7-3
TGTGCCAGCAGCTTAGCGGGGGCGCGGTCCGAGCAGTACTTC
CASSLAGARSEQYF
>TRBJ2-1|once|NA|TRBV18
TGTGCCAGCTCACCTCTGAACTATTACAATGAGCAGTTCTTC
CASSPLNYYNEQFF
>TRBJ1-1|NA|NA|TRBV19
TGTGCCAGTAGTATAATCCTCGGGAGTCACACTGAAGCTTTCTTT
CASSIILGSHTEAFF